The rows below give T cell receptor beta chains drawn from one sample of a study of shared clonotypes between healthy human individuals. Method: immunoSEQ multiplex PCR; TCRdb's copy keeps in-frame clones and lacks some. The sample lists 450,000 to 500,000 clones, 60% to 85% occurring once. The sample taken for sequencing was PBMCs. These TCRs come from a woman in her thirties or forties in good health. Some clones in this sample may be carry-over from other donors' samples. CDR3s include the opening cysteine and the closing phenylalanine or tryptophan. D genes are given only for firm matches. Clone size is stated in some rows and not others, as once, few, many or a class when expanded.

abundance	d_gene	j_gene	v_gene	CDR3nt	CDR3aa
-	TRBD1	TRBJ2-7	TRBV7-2	TGTGCCAGCAGCCCTCGCGGGGGACAGGGGGACGAGCAGTACTTC	CASSPRGGQGDEQYF
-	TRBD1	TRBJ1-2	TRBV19	TGTGCCAGCTTTAACCCAGGGGGCGTCTTGGGTGGCTACACCTTC	CASFNPGGVLGGYTF
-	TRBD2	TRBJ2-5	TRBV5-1	TGCGCCAGCAGCTTGGCCTTACTAGCGGAAGAGACCCAGTACTTC	CASSLALLAEETQYF
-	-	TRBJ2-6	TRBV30	TGTGCCTGGACTCCACGGCAGGGTTCTTCTGGGGCCAACGTCCTGACTTTC	CAWTPRQGSSGANVLTF
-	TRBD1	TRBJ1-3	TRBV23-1	TGCGCCAGCAGTCAATCGGACAGGCCCGACTCTGGAAACACCATATATTTT	CASSQSDRPDSGNTIYF
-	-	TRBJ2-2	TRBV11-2	TGTGCCAGCAGGTCAGGGACGGACACCGGGGAGCTGTTTTTT	CASRSGTDTGELFF
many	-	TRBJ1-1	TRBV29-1	TGCAGCGTTGAAGGGCCGGACAGCCCTACTGAAGCTTTCTTT	CSVEGPDSPTEAFF
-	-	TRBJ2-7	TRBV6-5	TGTGCCAGCAGTTACAGCTACTCCTACGAGCAGTACTTC	CASSYSYSYEQYF
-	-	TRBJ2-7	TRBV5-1	TGCGCCAGCAGCTTGGGGGAGCCCCCCTACGAGCAGTACTTC	CASSLGEPPYEQYF
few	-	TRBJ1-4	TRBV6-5	TGTGCCAGCAGTTACCCGGGTGAAAAACTGTTTTTT	CASSYPGEKLFF
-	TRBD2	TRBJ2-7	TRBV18	TGTGCCAGCTCACCACCGACGGGGGGTTCCTACGAGCAGTACTTC	CASSPPTGGSYEQYF
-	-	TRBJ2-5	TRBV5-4	TGTGCCAGCAGCTTTAAGGGAGGGGGGCAAGAGACCCAGTACTTC	CASSFKGGGQETQYF
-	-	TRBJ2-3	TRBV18	TGTGCCAGCTCACCGGAAACAGGCACAGATACGCAGTATTTT	CASSPETGTDTQYF
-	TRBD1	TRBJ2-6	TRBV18	TGTGCCAGCTCACAGCCGGGACAGGAAGCCTCTGGGGCCAACGTCCTGACTTTC	CASSQPGQEASGANVLTF
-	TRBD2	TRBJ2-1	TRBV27	TGTGCCAGCCGCCTGACTAGCGGCTCCTACAATGAGCAGTTCTTC	CASRLTSGSYNEQFF
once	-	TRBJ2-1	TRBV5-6	TGTGCCAGCAGCGGCATCAGCTCCTACAATGAGCAGTTCTTC	CASSGISSYNEQFF
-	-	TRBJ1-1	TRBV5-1	TGCGCCAGCAGCTTGGCGGGGGGGAACACTGAAGCTTTCTTT	CASSLAGGNTEAFF
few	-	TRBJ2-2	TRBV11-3	TGTGCCAGCAGCTTAGAGCGAACAGGGGAGCTGTTTTTT	CASSLERTGELFF
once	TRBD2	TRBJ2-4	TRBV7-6	TGTGCCAGCAGCTTAGGAGGGGCTAGCGGAGCCAAAAACATTCAGTACTTC	CASSLGGASGAKNIQYF
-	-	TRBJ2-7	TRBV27	TGTGCCAGCAGGGGGACTCGGCGCGTCTACGAGCAGTACTTC	CASRGTRRVYEQYF
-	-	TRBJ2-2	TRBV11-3	TGTGCCAGCAGCTCCCCATATGGGGAGCTGTTTTTT	CASSSPYGELFF
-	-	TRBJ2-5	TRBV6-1	TGTGCCAGCGGGACCCGGTCGTCCCAGTACTTC	CASGTRSSQYF
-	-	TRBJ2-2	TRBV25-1	TGTGCCAGCAGTGGAACTACTCCGAACACCGGGGAGCTGTTTTTT	CASSGTTPNTGELFF
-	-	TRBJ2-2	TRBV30	TGTGCCTGGAGTCGCCGCCTCTGGGGACTCGACACCGGGGAGCTGTTTTTT	CAWSRRLWGLDTGELFF
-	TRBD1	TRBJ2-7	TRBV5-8	TGTGCCAGCAGCTTAGGACAGGGGGCTCCTAAGCAGTACTTC	CASSLGQGAPKQYF
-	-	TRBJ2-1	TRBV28	TGTGCCAGCACTACCGGGATCCCTTACAATGAGCAGTTCTTC	CASTTGIPYNEQFF
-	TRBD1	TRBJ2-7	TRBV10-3	TGTGCCATCAGTGGAGGTGGGGACAGGAGAAGCTCCTACGAGCAGTACTTC	CAISGGGDRRSSYEQYF
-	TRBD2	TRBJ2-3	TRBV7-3	TGTGCCAGCAGCTCCCGATCGGGGGGGGCGCCGACAGATACGCAGTATTTT	CASSSRSGGAPTDTQYF
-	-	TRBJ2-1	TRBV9	TGTGCCAGCAGCACCGGAGTTACAGATGAGCAGTTCTTC	CASSTGVTDEQFF
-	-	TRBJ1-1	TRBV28	TGTGCCAGCACCCGGGCCGCGAACACTGAAGCTTTCTTT	CASTRAANTEAFF
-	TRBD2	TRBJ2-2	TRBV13	TGTGCCAGCAGCCCGACGGGGAGGGTAACCGGGGAGCTGTTTTTT	CASSPTGRVTGELFF
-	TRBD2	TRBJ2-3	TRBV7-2	TGTGCCAGCAGCTTGGGGACGGGAGGAGGGACAGATACGCAGTATTTT	CASSLGTGGGTDTQYF
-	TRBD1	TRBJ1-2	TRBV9	TGTGCCAGCAGCACAGGGGCGGTAGGCTACACCTTC	CASSTGAVGYTF
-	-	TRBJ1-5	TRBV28	TGTGCCAGCAGCAAAACAAGGGCGGGTCGGGTCAATCAGCCCCAGCATTTT	CASSKTRAGRVNQPQHF
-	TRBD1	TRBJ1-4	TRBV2	TGTGCCAGCAGTCGCAGGGGGCAGGAAAAACTGTTTTTT	CASSRRGQEKLFF
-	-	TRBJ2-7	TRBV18	TGTGCCAGCTCACCAGCCAGAGTGGACGAGCAGTACTTC	CASSPARVDEQYF
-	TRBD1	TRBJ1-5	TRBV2	TGTGCCAGCAGCGGGGGGACGGACAGGGGGCGGACATATAGCAATCAGCCCCAGCATTTT	CASSGGTDRGRTYSNQPQHF
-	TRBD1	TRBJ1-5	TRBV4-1	TGCGCCAGCAGCCAAGCAACAGGGGGATGGCAGCCCCAGCATTTT	CASSQATGGWQPQHF
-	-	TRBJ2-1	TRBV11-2	TGTGCCAGCAGCTTAGTGAGGACCTACAATGAGCAGTTCTTC	CASSLVRTYNEQFF
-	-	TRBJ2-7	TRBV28	TGTGCCAGCAGTTTAGGGTCAAGACAGGTTTCCTACGAGCAGTACTTC	CASSLGSRQVSYEQYF
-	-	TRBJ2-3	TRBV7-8	TGTGCCAGCAGCTTATCCAGATCGGATACGCAGTATTTT	CASSLSRSDTQYF
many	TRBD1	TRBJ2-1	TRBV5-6	TGTGCCAGCAGCGGGGGGACAGGGGTTTCCAATGAGCAGTTCTTC	CASSGGTGVSNEQFF
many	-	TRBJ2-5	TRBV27	TGTGCCAGCAGTCCACCCGACTTACAAGAGACCCAGTACTTC	CASSPPDLQETQYF
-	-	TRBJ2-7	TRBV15	TGTGCCACCAGCAGAGAGCCAGGGAAAGGCTACGAGCAGTACTTC	CATSREPGKGYEQYF
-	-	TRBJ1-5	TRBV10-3	TGTGCCATCAGCGAAATAGGGGTGGGGAGCAATCAGCCCCAGCATTTT	CAISEIGVGSNQPQHF
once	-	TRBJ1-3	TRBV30	TGTGCCTGGACGACGGTGAGCTCTGGAAACACCATATATTTT	CAWTTVSSGNTIYF
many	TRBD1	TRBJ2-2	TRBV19	TGTGCCAGTAGTCCCGGGACAGAAGTAAACACCGGGGAGCTGTTTTTT	CASSPGTEVNTGELFF
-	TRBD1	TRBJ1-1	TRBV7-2	TGTGCCAGCAGCGCCAGGGACAGGCTTAACACTGAAGCTTTCTTT	CASSARDRLNTEAFF
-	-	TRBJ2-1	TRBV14	TGTGCCAGCAGCAAGGTCAGTTCCTACAATGAGCAGTTCTTC	CASSKVSSYNEQFF
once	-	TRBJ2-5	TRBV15	TGTGCCACCAGCTGGGCGCTAGGCGGACAAGAGACCCAGTACTTC	CATSWALGGQETQYF